The clone carrying this T cell receptor (beta chain) appeared a single time. The antigen is undetermined. As to time point: pretreatment peripheral blood. Patients were living with locally advanced or metastatic urothelial carcinoma. The V end lost 0 bases, the J end lost 5 bases, and 7 bases lay between the germline ends. The CDR3 totals 13 residues. Looked up from germline, CDR1 is MRHNA and CDR2 is SNTAGT. These data come from a study of PD-L1 blockade in urothelial cancer. The wider study: Study patients had been treated with 0 to 3 previous chemotherapy regimens. General observations from the study: Survival was better when pretreatment blood TCR clonality fell below the median.

Repertoires were generated with immunoSEQ multiplex PCR, while TCRdb's copy carries only in-frame clones and drops some. The data contain tens of thousands of clones, 79% of them seen just once; the ten biggest clones take up about 10%. Specimen: PBMCs, collected around atezolizumab (anti-PD-L1) treatment. The TCR sequence derives from a man between 65 and 85 years old with urothelial cancer. The V gene is TRBV6-4, the J gene TRBJ1-2; D uncertain. The CDR3 nucleotides read TGTGCCAGCAGTGACTCGAAAGCTTATGGCTACACCTTC. Translated: CASSDSKAYGYTF.